A single sample is the source of the 13 T cell receptor beta chains below, sequenced in a study of neurological immune-mediated disorders. TCRdb reprocessed the 5' RACE reads with MiXCR, giving one entry per CDR3 protein. The table shows tens of thousands of distinct CDR3 sequences, with approximately 4.4% occurring only once. The sequencing input was PBMCs. The receptors were sampled from a man aged 50 to 59 with multiple sclerosis.

There are many counts of this clonotype. This chain uses TRBV20-1 with TRBJ2-1; no reliable D call. The CDR3 is 11 residues long. Trimming cost V 3 bases and J 9 bases, with 9 bases left between them. Germline V gives CDR1 DFQATT, CDR2 SNEGSKA (reference sequence). This CDR3 is CSARLIGEQFF. CDR3 DNA sequence: TGCAGTGCTAGGCTTATCGGTGAGCAGTTCTTC.

On this clonotype itself: The junction departs from the called germline gene at one end, perhaps through a read error. The genes are TRBV20-1 and TRBJ1-5; tentatively, D is TRBD1 (6 bases). There are 14 residues in the CDR3. Germline V gene data show CDR1 as DFQATT and CDR2 as SNEGSKA (reference sequence). This CDR3 is CSANSNRVGQPQNF. The CDR3 DNA reads as TGCAGTGCGAACTCGAACAGGGTTGGTCAGCCCCAGAATTTT.

With respect to this clonotype: Sequence at one end of the junction differs from germline and may be a read error. This rearrangement joins TRBV29-1 to TRBJ1-6, with D possibly TRBD1 on 6 matching bases. This CDR3 contains 14 residues. CDR1 is SQVTM, CDR2 ANQGSEA, per germline. The CDR3 loop reads CSVRTLSGDSPLNF. CDR3 nucleotide sequence: TGCAGCGTCCGGACGCTATCAGGGGATTCACCCCTCAACTTT.

In its sample, this clonotype was seen many times. The rearrangement links TRBV9 to TRBJ2-1; TRBD2 agrees at 9 bases. Germline CDR1 reads SGDLS; CDR2 reads YYNGEE. V gave up 1 base and J gave up 8 bases; unmatched junction bases: 7. CDR3 length equals 15 residues. For the CDR3, the DNA is TGTGCCAGCAGCGTAAGGGCTAGCGGGGCGGATGAGCAGTTCTTC. Its protein is CASSVRASGADEQFF.

In its sample, this clonotype was seen many times. The J gene is TRBJ2-5, the V gene TRBV7-6, with 9 bases aligning to TRBD2. V gave up 2 bases and J gave up 1 base; unmatched junction bases: 8. This CDR3 contains 17 residues. Germline CDR1 SGHVS, CDR2 FNYEAQ. CDR3 region: CASSLSGPSGVQETQYF. Here the CDR3 DNA reads TGTGCCAGCAGCTTATCCGGCCCTAGCGGGGTCCAAGAGACCCAGTACTTC.

In its sample, this clonotype was seen many times. CDR3 loop: CASSAGASGNTIYF. For the CDR3, the DNA is TGCGCCAGCAGTGCAGGGGCTTCTGGAAACACCATATATTTT. The V and J genes are TRBV5-1 and TRBJ1-3; a possible D gene is TRBD1 (6 bases). With 5 bases removed from V and 1 base from J, the gap between germline ends came to 10 bases. The CDR3 is made up of 14 amino acids. Germline values: CDR1 SGHRS, CDR2 YFSETQ.

This clonotype showed up many times. The V gene is TRBV28, the J gene TRBJ2-7; 7 bases map to TRBD1. From germline, CDR1 is MDHEN and CDR2 SYDVKM. This CDR3 has 15 amino acids. Germline trimming cut 4 bases from V and 0 bases from J; bases unmatched to any gene: 6. The CDR3 sequence: CASSYLRDSSYEQYF. In nucleotides, the CDR3 is TGTGCCAGCAGTTACCTCCGGGACAGCTCCTACGAGCAGTACTTC.

This clonotype appeared many times. J is TRBJ2-7 and V is TRBV2; no clear D gene. Germline assignment: CDR1 SNHLY and CDR2 FYNNEI. The CDR3 sequence is 16 residues long. V lost 7 bases and J lost 0, with 19 bases in between. The CDR3 bases are TGTGCCAGCAATCTAAGCCCGGGTCAAAGCTCCTACGAGCAGTACTTC. Protein: CASNLSPGQSSYEQYF.

About this clonotype itself: It may be a read error: a sequence one base away is much more abundant. V usage is TRBV6-6 and J usage is TRBJ2-7; 7 bases match TRBD1. Germline V lookup: CDR1 MNHNY, CDR2 SVGAGI (reference sequence). This CDR3 has 15 residues. V shed 4 bases, J shed 5 bases, and the junction held 11 bases outside the gene matches. The CDR3 DNA follows: TGTGCCAGCAGTTCGCCGGACAGGAAAAGGGACGAGCAGTACTTC. This encodes CASSSPDRKRDEQYF.

V gene TRBV6-5 combines with J gene TRBJ2-4; 11 nucleotides align to TRBD2. The CDR3 spans 15 residues. V lost 4 bases and J lost 8; bases outside the gene matches: 7. CDR1 and CDR2 (germline): MNHEY, SVGAGI. The CDR3 DNA is TGTGCCAGCAGTTTAGCGGGAGGGCCGGGGGACATTCAGTACTTC. Its protein product is CASSLAGGPGDIQYF.

This clonotype was picked up many times. This chain links TRBV7-2 with TRBJ2-3, with D perhaps given as TRBD1 or TRBD2 (5 bases each). The germline V gene has CDR1 SGHTA and CDR2 FQGNSA. V was shortened by 3 bases and J by 3 bases, with 22 bases between the two germline ends. The CDR3 spans 18 residues. The CDR3 DNA reads TGTGCCAGCAGCTTGGAGTTGTTGGGGGAGTGGGGTACAGATACGCAGTATTTT. It codes for CASSLELLGEWGTDTQYF.

This clonotype was observed many times. The V and J genes are TRBV6-5 and TRBJ2-1, with TRBD2 matching 13 bases. V was pared by 4 bases and J by 8 bases, with 5 bases of the junction left unmatched. The CDR3 covers 15 residues. The V gene's germline CDR1 is MNHEY and CDR2 SVGAGI. CDR3 sequence: CASSFTSGGAYEQFF. DNA for the CDR3: TGTGCCAGCAGTTTTACTAGCGGGGGGGCGTATGAGCAGTTCTTC.

This clonotype was detected ten times or more. One end of the junction varies from germline; a read error may be responsible. The chain employs TRBV28 and TRBJ1-6, with TRBD1 identical over 9 bases. The V gene's germline CDR1 is MDHEN and CDR2 SYDVKM. CDR3 length: 18 amino acids. The CDR3 DNA reads as TGTGCCAGCAGTTCCCCCGCCGGACAGGGGATTTTTGATTCACCCCTCAACTTT. It yields the protein CASSSPAGQGIFDSPLNF.